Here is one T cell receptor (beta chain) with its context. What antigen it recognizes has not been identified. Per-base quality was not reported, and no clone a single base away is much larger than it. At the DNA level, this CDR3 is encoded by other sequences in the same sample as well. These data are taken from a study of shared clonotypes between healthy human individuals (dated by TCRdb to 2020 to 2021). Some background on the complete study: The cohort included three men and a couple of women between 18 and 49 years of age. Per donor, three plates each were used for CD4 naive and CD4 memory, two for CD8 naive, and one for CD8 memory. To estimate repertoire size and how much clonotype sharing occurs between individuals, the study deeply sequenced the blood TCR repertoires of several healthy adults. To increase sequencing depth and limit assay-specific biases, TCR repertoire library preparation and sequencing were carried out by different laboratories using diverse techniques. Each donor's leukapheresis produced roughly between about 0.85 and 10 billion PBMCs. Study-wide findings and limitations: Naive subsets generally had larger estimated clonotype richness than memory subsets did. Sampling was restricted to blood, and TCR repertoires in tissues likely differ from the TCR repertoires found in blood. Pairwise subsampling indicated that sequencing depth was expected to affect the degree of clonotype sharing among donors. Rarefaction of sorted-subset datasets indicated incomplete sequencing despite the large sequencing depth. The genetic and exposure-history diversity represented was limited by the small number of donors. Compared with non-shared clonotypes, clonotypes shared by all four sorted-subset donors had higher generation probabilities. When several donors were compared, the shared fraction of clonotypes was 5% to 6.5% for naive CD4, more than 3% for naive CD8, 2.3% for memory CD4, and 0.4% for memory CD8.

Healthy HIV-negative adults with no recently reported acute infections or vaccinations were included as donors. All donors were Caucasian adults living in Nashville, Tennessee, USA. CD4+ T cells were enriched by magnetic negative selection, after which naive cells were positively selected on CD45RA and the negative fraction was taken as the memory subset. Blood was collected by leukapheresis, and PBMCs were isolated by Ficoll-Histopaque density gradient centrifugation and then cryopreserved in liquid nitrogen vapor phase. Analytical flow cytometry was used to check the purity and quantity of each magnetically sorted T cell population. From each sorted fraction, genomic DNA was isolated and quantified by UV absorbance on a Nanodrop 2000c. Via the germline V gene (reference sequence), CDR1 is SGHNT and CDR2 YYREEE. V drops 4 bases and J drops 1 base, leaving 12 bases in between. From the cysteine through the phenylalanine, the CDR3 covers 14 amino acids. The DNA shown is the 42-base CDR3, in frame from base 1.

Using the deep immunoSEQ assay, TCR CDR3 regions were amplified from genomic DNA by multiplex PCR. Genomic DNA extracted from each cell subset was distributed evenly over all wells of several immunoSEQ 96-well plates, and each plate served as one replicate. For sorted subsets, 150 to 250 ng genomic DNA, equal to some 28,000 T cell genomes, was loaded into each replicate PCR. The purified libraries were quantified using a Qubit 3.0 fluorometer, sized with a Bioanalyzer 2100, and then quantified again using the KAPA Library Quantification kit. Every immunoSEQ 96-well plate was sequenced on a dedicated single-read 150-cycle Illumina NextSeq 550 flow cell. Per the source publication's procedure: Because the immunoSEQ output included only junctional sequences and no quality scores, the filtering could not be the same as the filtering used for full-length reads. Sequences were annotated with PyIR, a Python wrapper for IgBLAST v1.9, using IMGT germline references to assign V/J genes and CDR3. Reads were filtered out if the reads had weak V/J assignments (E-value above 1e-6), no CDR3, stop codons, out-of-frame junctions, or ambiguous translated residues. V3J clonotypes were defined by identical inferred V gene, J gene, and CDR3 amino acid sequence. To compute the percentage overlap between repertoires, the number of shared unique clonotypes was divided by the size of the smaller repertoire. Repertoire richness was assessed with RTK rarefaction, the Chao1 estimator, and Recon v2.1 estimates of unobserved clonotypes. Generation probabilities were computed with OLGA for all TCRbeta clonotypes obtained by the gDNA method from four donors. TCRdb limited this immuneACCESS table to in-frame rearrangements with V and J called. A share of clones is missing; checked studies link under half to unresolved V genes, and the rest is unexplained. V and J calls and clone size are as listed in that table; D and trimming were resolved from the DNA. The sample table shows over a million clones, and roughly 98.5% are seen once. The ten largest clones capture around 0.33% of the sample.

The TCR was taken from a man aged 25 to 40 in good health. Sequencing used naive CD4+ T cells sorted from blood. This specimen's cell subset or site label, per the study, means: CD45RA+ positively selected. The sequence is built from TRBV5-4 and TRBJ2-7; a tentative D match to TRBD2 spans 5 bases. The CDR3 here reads CASSPGRRSYEQYF. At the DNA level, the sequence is TGTGCCAGCAGCCCGGGAAGAAGATCCTACGAGCAGTACTTC.